These 16 T cell receptor beta chains originate from one sample sequenced in a study of T cell responses to AZD1222 COVID-19 vaccine. The assay was immunoSEQ multiplex PCR, and TCRdb's table has in-frame clones only and misses some. This table has around 180,000 clones, 85% to 90% appearing once. The specimen was peripheral blood, collected on day 0 of AZD1222 vaccination. The source of these receptors is an adult in good health.

The chain links TRBV12-3 or TRBV12-4 to TRBJ2-5; TRBD2 matches at 7 bases. V dropped 5 bases and J dropped 4; count of bases not matched to a gene: 4. There are 13 residues in the CDR3. CDR3 protein: CASSLGRGETQYF. As DNA, the CDR3 is TGTGCCAGCAGTCTGGGGAGGGGAGAGACCCAGTACTTC.

The chain joins TRBV28 to TRBJ1-1; 7 bases are a match to TRBD1. Unmatched junction bases numbered 19, after V lost 4 bases and J lost 2 bases. The CDR3 sequence is 19 residues long. Germline V gene sequence: CDR1 MDHEN, CDR2 SYDVKM. CDR3 nucleotide sequence: TGTGCCAGCAGTTCCTCTAATCCGACAGGGCCAAACCCTAACACTGAAGCTTTCTTT. This sequence encodes CASSSSNPTGPNPNTEAFF.

The rearrangement links TRBV7-8 to TRBJ2-3; 7 positions match TRBD2. CDR3 length: 16 amino acids. Unmatched junction bases numbered 13, after V lost 4 bases and J lost 6 bases. CDR1 is SGHVS, CDR2 FQNEAQ, per germline. CDR3 sequence reads: CASSSQAGPIGDTQYF. The CDR3 DNA reads TGTGCCAGCAGCTCCCAAGCGGGGCCCATTGGGGATACGCAGTATTTT.

The J gene is TRBJ1-2, the V gene TRBV5-4; D is perhaps TRBD1 (5 bases). Germline-derived CDR1 and CDR2 are SGHNT and YYREEE (reference sequence). The CDR3 runs to 14 residues. Trimming left V 6 bases short and J 1 base short, with 13 bases between. The CDR3 DNA reads TGTGCCAGCACCCCCGGGACGGGTAACTATGGCTACACCTTC. This translates into CASTPGTGNYGYTF. The full variable domain, rest sourced from reference TRBV5-4 and TRBJ1-2, is ETGVTQSPTHLIKTRGQQVTLRCSSQSGHNTVSWYQQALGQGPQFIFQYYREEENGRGNFPPRFSGLQFPNYSSELNVNALELDDSALYLCASTPGTGNYGYTFGSGTRLTVV.

The V call is TRBV18, the J call TRBJ2-6, with 9 bases identical to TRBD1. The CDR3 totals 16 residues. Trimming at V came to 5 bases and at J to 1 base, leaving 3 bases not matched to a gene. Germline-derived CDR1 and CDR2 are KGHSH and LQKENI. In nucleotides, the CDR3 is TGTGCCAGCTCAGCAGGACAGGGGTCTGGGGCCAACGTCCTGACTTTC. Its translation: CASSAGQGSGANVLTF. The variable domain in full, with the rest retrieved from reference TRBV18 and TRBJ2-6, is NAGVMQNPRHLVRRRGQEARLRCSPMKGHSHVYWYRQLPEEGLKFMVYLQKENIIDESGMPKERFSAEFPKEGPSILRIQQVVRGDSAAYFCASSAGQGSGANVLTFGAGSRLTVL.

The V gene is TRBV6-5, the J gene TRBJ1-2, with TRBD1 matching 7 bases. In germline, CDR1 is MNHEY, CDR2 SVGAGI. The CDR3 consists of 13 residues. The J segment lost 6 bases and the V segment lost 6 bases, leaving 7 bases of the junction unmatched. CDR3: CASRETGRDGYTF. The CDR3 DNA follows: TGTGCCAGCAGAGAGACAGGGCGGGATGGCTACACCTTC.

J is TRBJ1-5 and V is TRBV21-1; the table calls TRBD1, which could not be checked here. TRBV21-1 is a pseudogene locus. The CDR3 extends over 13 amino acids. CDR3 residues: CAIDTYSDQPQHF. The CDR3 DNA reads TGTGCTATTGACACCTACTCTGATCAGCCCCAGCATTTT.

V is TRBV6-5 and J is TRBJ2-3; 7 nucleotides match TRBD2. After removal of 7 bases from V and 5 bases from J, the junction contained 12 bases not matched to a gene. Germline lookup yields CDR1 MNHEY and CDR2 SVGAGI. CDR3 length: 15 residues. The CDR3 nucleotides are TGTGCCAGCAAAAATTCGGTTGGGGGGGGAGATACGCAGTATTTT. This encodes CASKNSVGGGDTQYF.

This rearrangement joins TRBV6-5 to TRBJ1-1; tentatively, D is TRBD1 (6 bases). This CDR3 spans 15 amino acids. The germline V gene has CDR1 MNHEY and CDR2 SVGAGI. The V gene lost 4 bases and the J gene lost 1 base, with 13 bases spanning the gap. The CDR3 bases are TGTGCCAGCAGTTTCGACAGGAGACCGAACACTGAAGCTTTCTTT. Its protein product is CASSFDRRPNTEAFF.

This chain links TRBV5-4 with TRBJ1-1; D not certain. Germline loops: CDR1 SGHNT, CDR2 YYREEE (reference sequence). Deletions cut 4 bases from V and 1 base from J, with 8 bases between. This CDR3 has 13 amino acids. The CDR3 DNA reads as TGTGCCAGCAGCCCCCATTGGAACACTGAAGCTTTCTTT. This codes for CASSPHWNTEAFF.

The chain couples TRBV9 to TRBJ2-5, with 7 bases identical to TRBD2. The length of the CDR3 is 16 residues. J was trimmed by 5 bases and V by 0 bases; bases with no gene match: 10. The germline CDR1 and CDR2 sequences are SGDLS and YYNGEE. The CDR3 DNA follows: TGTGCCAGCAGCGTAGCCACCTGGGCGGGAGCCGAGACCCAGTACTTC. As protein: CASSVATWAGAETQYF.

The chain is built from TRBV7-9 and TRBJ2-7; the match to TRBD1 covers 10 bases. The CDR3 contains 17 residues. V dropped 3 bases and J dropped 5; count of bases not matched to a gene: 13. Germline CDR1 SEHNR, CDR2 FQNEAQ (reference sequence). CDR3 nucleotide sequence: TGTGCCAGCAGCTTTGTATTCACCGGGACAGGGGTTGACGAGCAGTACTTC. This sequence encodes CASSFVFTGTGVDEQYF.

V and J are TRBV7-3 and TRBJ2-7, with 12 positions matching TRBD2. J was trimmed by 8 bases and V by 3 bases; bases with no gene match: 5. CDR1 is SGHTA, CDR2 FQGTGA, per germline. The CDR3 length is 14 residues. The CDR3: CASSFLAGGRKQYV. CDR3 sequence (DNA): TGTGCCAGCAGCTTCCTAGCGGGGGGGCGGAAGCAGTACGTC.

The CDR3 DNA follows: TGTGCCAGTAGCCGTTCGGACACCTATGGCTACACCTTC. It codes for CASSRSDTYGYTF. The J gene is TRBJ1-2, the V gene TRBV19; D possibly corresponds to TRBD1 (5 bases). CDR1 and CDR2 from the germline V gene are LNHDA and SQIVND (reference sequence). V lost 6 bases and J lost 4, with 12 bases in between. The CDR3 contains 13 residues. Full variable domain (remainder filled in from reference TRBV19 and TRBJ1-2): DGGITQSPKYLFRKEGQNVTLSCEQNLNHDAMYWYRQDPGQGLRLIYYSQIVNDFQKGDIAEGYSVSREKKESFPLTVTSAQKNPTAFYLCASSRSDTYGYTFGSGTRLTVV.

About this clone: Other DNA sequences in this specimen translate into the identical CDR3. V gene TRBV5-1 combines with J gene TRBJ2-5; weak D call: TRBD1 (5 bases). CDR3 length: 14 residues. Germline V gene data show CDR1 as SGHRS and CDR2 as YFSETQ. V shed 0 bases and J shed 2 bases, with 8 bases lying between them. The CDR3: CASSLEGPQETQYF. The CDR3, as DNA: TGCGCCAGCAGCTTGGAGGGGCCACAAGAGACCCAGTACTTC.

This chain links TRBV6-5 with TRBJ1-2; TRBD1 matches at 7 bases. The CDR3 is 14 residues long. The V and J ends lost 6 bases and 5 bases, in that order; junction bases with no gene match: 9. Germline V gene lookup returns CDR1 MNHEY and CDR2 SVGAGI. As DNA, the CDR3 is TGTGCCAGCAGAGCTACGACAGGGAGGTATGGCTACACCTTC. It encodes CASRATTGRYGYTF.